Shown below are 6 T cell receptor beta chains from a single sample sequenced in a study of T-cell memory formation after mild COVID-19. TCRdb re-called the 5' RACE reads with MiXCR, one entry per CDR3 protein. The sample has approximately 480,000 distinct CDR3 sequences; approximately 18% are singletons. Sequenced sample: PBMCs or a T cell subset sorted from them (not recorded which). The receptors here all came from an adult woman who had mild COVID-19 (a few samples of this study predate the infection). Cell type and time point are not known.

This clonotype was seen a handful of times. The V and J genes are TRBV7-3 and TRBJ2-2; 9 positions match TRBD2. Unmatched junction bases numbered 7, after V lost 4 bases and J lost 1 base. CDR1 and CDR2 (germline): SGHTA, FQGTGA. CDR3 length: 17 residues. As DNA, the CDR3 is TGTGCCAGCAGCTCCCCAGCGGGAGGCCGGAACACCGGGGAGCTGTTTTTT. Residues: CASSSPAGGRNTGELFF.

This rearrangement joins TRBV12-3 or TRBV12-4 to TRBJ1-6, with D uncertain. The CDR3 sequence is 14 residues long. Deletions cut 8 bases from V and 9 bases from J, with 17 bases between. The DNA of the CDR3 is TGTGCCAGCGGCTCCGATGGGTCAGCTTCACCCCTCCACTTT. As protein: CASGSDGSASPLHF.

The chain carries TRBV20-1 and TRBJ1-1; D is perhaps TRBD1 (5 bases). V gave up 0 bases and J gave up 5 bases, with 19 bases separating them. Germline CDR1 is DFQATT and CDR2 is SNEGSKA (reference sequence). This CDR3 comprises 16 residues. DNA for the CDR3: TGCAGTGCTAGAGATCAGGCCGGCAGGGTGGGGACTGAAGCTTTCTTT. Translating it yields CSARDQAGRVGTEAFF.

This clonotype was counted at least ten times. The chain has TRBV6-2 or TRBV6-3 and TRBJ2-1; the match to TRBD1 covers 7 bases. The germline V gene has CDR1 MNHEY and CDR2 SVGEGT. With 6 bases clipped from V and 4 bases from J, the junction kept 9 bases outside the gene matches. The CDR3 runs to 15 residues. In DNA, the CDR3 is TGTGCCAGCAGCCGCCGGGACAGATTGTACAATGAGCAGTTCTTC. Amino acids: CASSRRDRLYNEQFF.

This clonotype has just a few counts. The chain recombines TRBV10-3 with TRBJ2-2; TRBD2 is a possible D gene (6 bases). V was clipped by 6 bases and J by 3 bases, with 11 bases between them. Germline V gene data show CDR1 as ENHRY and CDR2 as SYGVKD. CDR3 length: 14 amino acids. This CDR3 is CAIRRERDTGELFF. The CDR3 DNA follows: TGTGCCATCAGGCGGGAACGGGACACCGGGGAGCTGTTTTTT.

The genes are TRBV15 and TRBJ2-4, with D perhaps TRBD2 (6 bases). The CDR3 sequence is 15 residues long. V dropped 5 bases and J dropped 0 bases, with 11 bases sitting between them. Germline CDR1 and CDR2: LNHNV and YYDKDF (reference sequence). The CDR3 is CATSAAGIAKNIQYF. CDR3 nucleotides: TGTGCCACCAGCGCCGCGGGGATAGCCAAAAACATTCAGTACTTC. Full variable domain (rest looked up from reference TRBV15 and TRBJ2-4): DAMVIQNPRYQVTQFGKPVTLSCSQTLNHNVMYWYQQKSSQAPKLLFHYYDKDFNNEADTPDNFQSRRPNTSFCFLDIRSPGLGDTAMYLCATSAAGIAKNIQYFGAGTRLSVL.